These 9 T cell receptor beta chains were all obtained from the same sample, sequenced in a study of T cell repertoires in cytomegalovirus infection. MiXCR, applied by TCRdb to the reads, yields one record per CDR3 protein. Among 310,000 or so distinct CDR3 sequences listed, 15% to 20% were seen once. The sequenced material came from PBMCs. These TCRs come from a human donor in good health (CMV status not recorded). Some clones in this sample may be carry-over from other donors' samples.

This clonotype was picked up many times. This chain links TRBV7-6 with TRBJ2-3; D gene unclear. Germline lookup yields CDR1 SGHVS and CDR2 FNYEAQ. V lost 3 bases and J 6 bases, leaving 13 bases between the germline ends. CDR3 size: 14 residues. The CDR3 DNA sequence: TGTGCCAGCAGCTTGACATCCCTGTTGGATACGCAGTATTTT. Amino acid sequence: CASSLTSLLDTQYF.

This clonotype was counted at least ten times. This chain links TRBV7-2 with TRBJ1-6; D is possibly TRBD1 (6 bases). CDR1 is SGHTA and CDR2 is FQGNSA in the germline V gene. The CDR3 runs to 17 residues. V was clipped by 1 base and J by 4 bases, with 14 bases between them. As DNA, the CDR3 is TGTGCCAGCAGCTTAGATCACAGGGTCTCTTATAATTCACCCCTCCACTTT. This encodes CASSLDHRVSYNSPLHF.

The table lists this clonotype with a few counts. The chain combines TRBV19 with TRBJ1-1; perhaps TRBD1 as D (5 bases). Trimming pared 5 bases from V and 8 bases from J, leaving 12 bases between. This CDR3 spans 12 amino acids. Germline V gene sequence: CDR1 LNHDA, CDR2 SQIVND (reference sequence). CDR3 loop: CASSGGGLEAFF. The CDR3 nucleotides read TGTGCCAGTAGTGGGGGGGGTTTAGAAGCTTTCTTT.

This clonotype was seen at least ten times. This sequence joins TRBV7-8 and TRBJ1-5; D might be TRBD1 (6 bases). Deletions cut 7 bases from V and 5 bases from J, with 9 bases between. Per germline, CDR1 SGHVS and CDR2 FQNEAQ. This CDR3 contains 12 residues. For the CDR3, the DNA is TGTGCCAGCACCTCAGGGGATCAGCCCCAGCATTTT. Encoded protein: CASTSGDQPQHF.

The sample holds many counts of this clonotype. The chain combines TRBV7-2 with TRBJ2-6; D unresolved. V gave up 5 bases and J gave up 2 bases, with 4 bases separating them. CDR1 is SGHTA, CDR2 FQGNSA, per germline. This CDR3 spans 13 amino acids. The CDR3, as DNA: TGTGCCAGCAGCATCCCTGGGGCCAACGTCCTGACTTTC. Protein product: CASSIPGANVLTF.

The chain links TRBV6-1 to TRBJ2-2; tentatively, D is TRBD1 (7 bases). This CDR3 has 16 amino acids. Germline CDR1 and CDR2: MNHNS and SASEGT. V gave up 5 bases and J gave up 7 bases, with 20 bases separating them. The chain's CDR3 is CASSSKTGIAVGELFF. DNA for the CDR3: TGTGCCAGCAGTTCGAAGACAGGGATAGCGGTCGGGGAGCTGTTTTTT.

V usage is TRBV9 and J usage is TRBJ2-2; the match to TRBD1 covers 8 bases. Germline V gives CDR1 SGDLS, CDR2 YYNGEE. The CDR3 runs 16 residues. The trim removed 4 bases at V and 0 bases at J, leaving 5 bases unmatched. This CDR3 reads CASSTRQGPNTGELFF. The CDR3 DNA sequence: TGTGCCAGCAGCACCCGACAGGGGCCGAACACCGGGGAGCTGTTTTTT. The entire variable domain, with the rest obtained from reference TRBV9 and TRBJ2-2, is as follows: DSGVTQTPKHLITATGQRVTLRCSPRSGDLSVYWYQQSLDQGLQFLIQYYNGEERAKGNILERFSAQQFPDLHSELNLSSLELGDSALYFCASSTRQGPNTGELFFGEGSRLTVL.

This clonotype appeared a few times. The rearrangement joins TRBV28 to TRBJ2-7, with TRBD1 identical over 10 bases. This CDR3 has 14 amino acids. V shed 6 bases and J 4 bases; nucleotides not matched to a gene: 6. The germline gives CDR1 MDHEN, CDR2 SYDVKM. CDR3 sequence: CASRTGGSIYEQYF. CDR3 nucleotide sequence: TGTGCCAGCAGGACAGGGGGCTCTATTTACGAGCAGTACTTC.

The chain recombines TRBV5-4 with TRBJ1-4, with TRBD1 identical over 7 bases. The CDR3 extends over 14 amino acids. Germline V gives CDR1 SGHNT, CDR2 YYREEE (reference sequence). Germline trimming cut 7 bases from V and 6 bases from J; bases unmatched to any gene: 9. For the CDR3, the DNA is TGTGCCAGCTACAACCAGGGGGGGGATGAAAAACTGTTTTTT. Amino acids: CASYNQGGDEKLFF.